The present T cell receptor (beta chain) was sequenced within a study of cytomegalovirus exposure and HLA in healthy donors. Study context: The study placed 70% to 85% of its approximately 400 genotyped donors in the Caucasian-associated ancestry cluster.

This clone was observed a few times. Antigen: not known. Primers included in the PCR were 60 Vbeta and 13 Jbeta primers. Some clones are missing from TCRdb's copy, which holds only in-frame ones; the method was immunoSEQ multiplex PCR. The sample carries some 98,000 clones, about 70% recorded once. Overall study results and limits: The study listed roughly 160 cytomegalovirus-associated TCR beta chains. Among TCR beta chains of equal frequency, HLA-associated ones were more clonally expanded in a later analysis.

J was trimmed by 5 bases and V by 6 bases; bases with no gene match: 7. Germline V gives CDR1 WSHSY, CDR2 SAAADI. CDR3 size: 13 residues. The V and J genes are TRBV10-2 and TRBJ2-7; 7 bases agree with TRBD2. The sample consisted of PBMCs. This receptor was identified in a human donor in good health. In DNA, the CDR3 is TGCGCCAGCAGCCGGGACTATGTTGACGAGCAGTACTTC. Its protein product is CASSRDYVDEQYF.